This T cell receptor (delta chain) was sequenced for a study of γδ T cells in repeated Plasmodium falciparum infection. Study-level background: Donors had four controlled P. falciparum NF54 infections over 644 days.

This clone was found many times. The antigen is undetermined. Bulk repertoires came from Vgamma9/Vdelta2+ or Vdelta2-negative gammadelta T cells flow-sorted from PBMC. After removal of 3 bases from V and 1 base from J, the junction contained 18 bases not matched to a gene. The germline V gene has CDR1 TSWWSYY and CDR2 QGS. The CDR3 covers 20 residues. Each sorted gammadelta sample had TRG and TRD chains sequenced. TCRdb repeated clone calling on the multiplex PCR reads with CATT. Among around 82,000 delta-chain clones listed, around 1.4% were seen once. Study results and limitations: Repeated controlled infections reportedly drove waves of new clonotype selection in Vdelta2-negative, mostly Vdelta1+, gammadelta repertoires.

This sequence was found in a pool of human donors (malaria-infected and uninfected, not separated). The sequencing sample was made of gamma-delta T cells from blood. The rearrangement links TRDV1 to TRDJ1; 9 nucleotides match TRDD3. For the CDR3, the DNA is TGTGCTCTTGGGGACGTAGCCCCATTCCCGCACTGGGGGACCACCGATAAACTCATCTTT. Protein sequence: CALGDVAPFPHWGTTDKLIF.